Below, one TCR beta chain is given with its context. Its cognate antigen is unknown. V was shortened by 4 bases and J by 0 bases, with 10 bases between the two germline ends. The CDR3 spans 15 residues. Germline V gene sequence: CDR1 PRHDT, CDR2 FYEKMQ (reference sequence). The sample is drawn from a study of OX40 agonist ivuxolimab in advanced cancers. The overall study: The patients received agonistic anti-OX40 (CD134) antibody ivuxolimab. Study-level points and caveats: Not determined was the antigen specificity of the expanded peripheral T cells. Near-lowest levels of clonal expansion characterized partial responders at 0.1-3.0 mg/kg. By week 6 at 0.1 to 3.0 mg/kg, blood CD4+ and CD8+ T cells had expanded clonally.

The repertoire was sequenced with immunoSEQ multiplex PCR; TCRdb's copy has only in-frame clones and lacks some. The sample includes 20,000 to 25,000 clones, more than 80% of them seen just once. The clonotype comes from an adult with an advanced solid tumor such as melanoma, head and neck, liver or kidney cancer. The sequencing here drew on CD4+ or CD8+ T cells sorted from blood, taken in a trial of the OX40 agonist ivuxolimab. The V call is TRBV13, the J call TRBJ1-5, with D perhaps matching TRBD1 (6 bases). The CDR3 sequence is CASSSRDTSNQPQHF. The CDR3 DNA reads TGTGCCAGCAGCTCCCGGGACACTAGCAATCAGCCCCAGCATTTT.